Each of the 12 T cell receptor beta chains below was sequenced from the same sample in a study of T cell repertoires in aging, cancer and after chemotherapy. TRB rearrangements spanning V, D and J were amplified using mixed TRB-A/B primers. TCRdb re-called the multiplex PCR reads through MiXCR, storing one row per CDR3 protein. The table has 9,500 or so distinct CDR3 sequences, 25% to 40% seen once; the top ten hold around 2.8%. Peripheral blood genomic DNA, not sorted cells or RNA, was the template. The sequencing sample was made of blood. These receptors all come from a human donor in good health.

The table lists this clonotype with a few counts. The gene calls are TRBV30 and TRBJ2-3; D gene uncertain. Trimming removed 0 bases at V and 1 base at J, with 8 bases between. Germline lookup yields CDR1 GTSNPN and CDR2 SVGIG (reference sequence). This CDR3 has 14 residues. CDR3 coding DNA: TGTGCCTGGAGTGTGGTGGCGGGCACAGATACGCAGTATTTT. Translation: CAWSVVAGTDTQYF.

The V and J genes are TRBV15 and TRBJ2-7, with TRBD1 matching 10 bases. This CDR3 region has 15 residues. V shed 2 bases and J 5 bases; nucleotides not matched to a gene: 6. CDR1 and CDR2 from the germline V gene are LNHNV and YYDKDF (reference sequence). CDR3 coding DNA: TGTGCCACCAGCAGAAGGACAGGGGGTCTGGACGAGCAGTACTTC. It yields the protein CATSRRTGGLDEQYF.

This chain links TRBV5-1 with TRBJ2-7; possible D gene TRBD2, 5 bases. Germline-derived CDR1 and CDR2 are SGHRS and YFSETQ. This CDR3 region has 12 residues. Trimming took 4 bases from V and 4 from J, leaving 9 bases between them. CDR3 sequence reads: CASSEGKYEQYF. DNA of the CDR3: TGCGCCAGCAGCGAGGGTAAATACGAGCAGTACTTC.

The rearrangement joins TRBV6-5 to TRBJ1-5; possibly TRBD1 for D (6 bases). The CDR3 consists of 11 residues. In germline, CDR1 is MNHEY, CDR2 SVGAGI. The V and J ends lost 2 bases and 14 bases respectively, with 10 bases between them. Here the CDR3 reads CASSYGGREHF. DNA of the CDR3: TGTGCCAGCAGTTACGGGGGCAGAGAGCATTTT.

The chain employs TRBV5-1 and TRBJ1-2, with 9 bases that match TRBD1. The CDR3 contains 16 residues. CDR1 SGHRS and CDR2 YFSETQ come from the germline V gene. V shed 2 bases, J shed 0 bases, and the junction held 5 bases outside the gene matches. CDR3 loop: CASSLRTGEPNYGYTF. The CDR3, as DNA: TGCGCCAGCAGCTTAAGGACAGGGGAACCTAACTATGGCTACACCTTC.

This clonotype was detected only a few times. The chain joins TRBV11-3 to TRBJ2-5; D remains unclear. Trimming removed 2 bases from V and 5 bases from J, with 15 bases in between. The CDR3 loop spans 15 amino acids. Germline CDR1 SGHNT, CDR2 YENEEA. CDR3 protein: CASSLRFPGTETQYF. CDR3 DNA: TGTGCCAGCAGCTTAAGGTTTCCGGGTACGGAGACCCAGTACTTC. The full variable domain, completed using reference TRBV11-3 and TRBJ2-5, is EAGVVQSPRYKIIEKKQPVAFWCNPISGHNTLYWYLQNLGQGPELLIRYENEEAVDDSQLPKDRFSAERLKGVDSTLKIQPAELGDSAVYLCASSLRFPGTETQYFGPGTRLLVL.

This chain links TRBV12-3 or TRBV12-4 with TRBJ1-6; 8 positions match TRBD1. The CDR3 extends over 15 amino acids. The V gene end was trimmed by 6 bases and the J gene end by 6 bases; junction bases not matched to a gene: 7. Here the CDR3 reads CASSSATGANSPLHF. The CDR3 DNA sequence: TGTGCCAGCAGCTCGGCGACAGGGGCTAATTCACCCCTCCACTTT.

This clonotype occurred a few times. This chain's CDR3 is CAWSVQENTEAFF. The CDR3 bases are TGTGCCTGGAGTGTACAGGAGAACACTGAAGCTTTCTTT. The V and J genes are TRBV30 and TRBJ1-1, with D possibly TRBD1 on 5 matching bases. The germline V gene has CDR1 GTSNPN and CDR2 SVGIG (reference sequence). V gave up 0 bases and J gave up 1 base, with 6 bases separating them. The CDR3 totals 13 residues. The whole variable domain, filled in from reference TRBV30 and TRBJ1-1, reads SQTIHQWPATLVQPVGSPLSLECTVEGTSNPNLYWYRQAAGRGLQLLFYSVGIGQISSEVPQNLSASRPQDRQFILSSKKLLLSDSGFYLCAWSVQENTEAFFGQGTRLTVV.

J is TRBJ2-2 and V is TRBV7-2; a possible D gene is TRBD2 (5 bases). The germline CDR1 and CDR2 sequences are SGHTA and FQGNSA. The CDR3 has 13 residues. Trimming cost V 2 bases and J 5 bases, with 6 bases left between them. CDR3 bases: TGTGCCAGCAGCTTAAAGCGGACCGGGGAGCTGTTTTTT. This translates into CASSLKRTGELFF.

This sequence joins TRBV11-1 and TRBJ2-3; D remains ambiguous. This CDR3 is 12 amino acids long. From germline, CDR1 is SGHAT and CDR2 FQDESV (reference sequence). Trimming removed 6 bases from V and 1 base from J, with 5 bases in between. CDR3 DNA: TGTGCCAGCAGAGTCGGCACAGATACGCAGTATTTT. Translation gives CASRVGTDTQYF.

The rearrangement links TRBV11-3 to TRBJ1-5; 8 bases are a match to TRBD1. The trim removed 5 bases at V and 0 bases at J, leaving 9 bases unmatched. This CDR3 spans 17 amino acids. CDR1 is SGHNT, CDR2 YENEEA, per germline. The CDR3 loop is CASSTDREPYSNQPQHF. CDR3 nucleotides: TGTGCCAGCAGCACGGACAGGGAACCTTATAGCAATCAGCCCCAGCATTTT.

V and J are TRBV19 and TRBJ2-7; a weak D match, TRBD1 (6 bases). Germline V gives CDR1 LNHDA, CDR2 SQIVND (reference sequence). Trimming cost V 5 bases and J 7 bases, with 18 bases left between them. The CDR3 covers 14 residues. This chain's CDR3 is CASSEQGPLGEQYF. CDR3 nucleotide sequence: TGTGCCAGTAGTGAACAGGGCCCTTTGGGGGAGCAGTACTTC.